One and the same sample provided the 22 T cell receptor beta chains below, sequenced in a study of blood T cell repertoires in COVID-19. Clones were sequenced by immunoSEQ multiplex PCR, and TCRdb holds only the in-frame ones, with some missing. Of 170,000 or so clones listed, around nine tenths are singletons. The sequenced sample was peripheral blood. The receptors derive from a man in his forties or fifties with acute or convalescent COVID-19.

The chain couples TRBV28 to TRBJ2-3; 16 bases match TRBD2. Germline CDR1 MDHEN, CDR2 SYDVKM. The CDR3 consists of 14 residues. Trimming removed 8 bases from V and 8 bases from J; junction bases left unmatched: 4. CDR3 sequence (DNA): TGTGCCAGCGCGGGACTAGCGGGGGGGTTTACGCAGTATTTT. This gives the protein CASAGLAGGFTQYF. Supplemented by reference TRBV28 and TRBJ2-3, the full variable domain reads DVKVTQSSRYLVKRTGEKVFLECVQDMDHENMFWYRQDPGLGLRLIYFSYDVKMKEKGDIPEGYSVSREKKERFSLILESASTNQTSMYLCASAGLAGGFTQYFGPGTRLTVL.

V usage is TRBV4-1 and J usage is TRBJ2-7; no clear D. CDR3 length equals 13 residues. CDR1 and CDR2 (germline): MGHRA, YSYEKL. V lost 0 bases, J lost 3 bases, and 6 bases lay in between. The CDR3 DNA sequence: TGCGCCAGCAGCCAAGACGCCTACTACGAGCAGTACGTC. Translation: CASSQDAYYEQYV.

This chain uses TRBV6-2 or TRBV6-3 with TRBJ1-5, with D perhaps matching TRBD1 (6 bases). Trimming left V 0 bases short and J 1 base short, with 19 bases between. The CDR3 runs to 19 residues. Germline V gives CDR1 MNHEY, CDR2 SVGEGT. This chain's CDR3 is CASSYSGASGGESNQPQHF. CDR3 nucleotide sequence: TGTGCCAGCAGTTACTCCGGGGCGTCGGGGGGCGAGAGCAATCAGCCCCAGCATTTT.

J is TRBJ2-7 and V is TRBV28, with 7 nucleotides matching TRBD1. V dropped 3 bases and J dropped 2; count of bases not matched to a gene: 10. Germline values: CDR1 MDHEN, CDR2 SYDVKM. The CDR3 is made up of 16 amino acids. DNA of the CDR3: TGTGCCAGCAGTTTCCCCCCCCGACAGGGACCCTACGAGCAGTACTTC. Its translation: CASSFPPRQGPYEQYF.

Concerning this clone itself: The same CDR3 can be traced to other DNA sequences in this sample. V gene TRBV7-2 combines with J gene TRBJ2-7, with 11 bases fitting TRBD2. There are 15 residues in the CDR3. J gave up 4 bases and V 5 bases, and 7 bases lay outside the gene matches. CDR1 SGHTA and CDR2 FQGNSA come from the germline V gene. CDR3 in amino acids: CASSLLAGGPYEQYF. CDR3 coding DNA: TGTGCCAGCAGCCTCTTAGCGGGAGGGCCTTACGAGCAGTACTTC.

The chain uses TRBV3-1 (or the pseudogene TRBV3-2) and TRBJ2-2; D is unresolved. Germline V gives CDR1 LGHDT, CDR2 YNNKEL (reference sequence). The CDR3 has 15 residues. The V gene lost 1 base and the J gene lost 2 bases, with 8 bases spanning the gap. The CDR3 sequence is CASSQGAVNTGELFF. The CDR3 nucleotides are TGTGCCAGCAGCCAAGGGGCAGTTAACACCGGGGAGCTGTTTTTT.

V usage is TRBV11-2 and J usage is TRBJ2-1, with 11 positions matching TRBD1. The J segment lost 2 bases and the V segment lost 0 bases, leaving 3 bases of the junction unmatched. CDR1 SGHAT and CDR2 FQNNGV come from the germline V gene. The CDR3 has 17 amino acids. The CDR3 spells CASSLDRGQGAYNEQFF. The CDR3 coding sequence is TGTGCCAGCAGCTTAGATCGGGGACAGGGGGCCTACAATGAGCAGTTCTTC.

This clone turned up a few times. The chain employs TRBV23-1 and TRBJ1-5, with D tentatively TRBD1 (6 bases). TRBV23-1 is an open reading frame whose function is uncertain. The V and J ends lost 3 bases and 4 bases respectively, with 16 bases between them. The CDR3 consists of 16 residues. CDR3 in DNA: TGCGCCAGCAGTCATTCCCCGGGGCAGGGGAATCAGCCCCAGCATTTT. Translating gives CASSHSPGQGNQPQHF.

This chain uses TRBV7-2 with TRBJ2-7; TRBD2 agrees at 12 bases. CDR1 is SGHTA, CDR2 FQGNSA, per germline. V gave up 5 bases and J gave up 2 bases; unmatched junction bases: 4. CDR3 length equals 15 residues. Written as DNA, the CDR3 is TGTGCCAGCAGCCCCGGACTAGCGGGGCCCTACGAGCAGTACTTC. It codes for CASSPGLAGPYEQYF.

J is TRBJ1-1 and V is TRBV7-6, with D tentatively TRBD1 (6 bases). CDR1 and CDR2 from the germline V gene are SGHVS and FNYEAQ. V was cut by 0 bases and J by 0 bases, with 14 bases left in between. This CDR3 contains 17 residues. The CDR3 nucleotides read TGTGCCAGCAGCTTAGCGCGTGGGGGCGGGCTGAACACTGAAGCTTTCTTT. It translates to CASSLARGGGLNTEAFF.

The V gene is TRBV29-1, the J gene TRBJ2-1, with TRBD2 identical over 8 bases. J was trimmed by 4 bases and V by 7 bases; bases with no gene match: 6. The CDR3 runs to 13 residues. Germline values: CDR1 SQVTM, CDR2 ANQGSEA. CDR3 loop: CSAGTRDYNEQFF. DNA for the CDR3: TGCAGCGCCGGGACTAGAGATTACAATGAGCAGTTCTTC.

This clone was recorded once. The chain employs TRBV3-1 (or the pseudogene TRBV3-2) and TRBJ1-1; TRBD1 agrees at 9 bases. The CDR3 sequence is 16 residues long. Looked up from germline, CDR1 is LGHDT and CDR2 is YNNKEL (reference sequence). Trimming cost V 1 base and J 10 bases; bases outside gene matches: 13. The CDR3: CASSQVYIRTGDGAFF. The CDR3 DNA follows: TGTGCCAGCAGCCAAGTGTATATTCGGACAGGGGATGGAGCTTTCTTT.

The chain uses TRBV18 and TRBJ2-3, with D possibly being TRBD1 (6 bases). Trimming pared 3 bases from V and 5 bases from J, leaving 12 bases between. There are 14 residues in the CDR3. Germline CDR1 KGHSH, CDR2 LQKENI. The CDR3 reads CASSPGTQRDTQYF. CDR3 bases: TGTGCCAGCTCACCCGGGACACAAAGAGATACGCAGTATTTT.

This clone is a singleton in its sample. The chain recombines TRBV7-8 with TRBJ2-2, with 9 bases aligning to TRBD2. This CDR3 is built from 19 residues. Germline lookup yields CDR1 SGHVS and CDR2 FQNEAQ. Unmatched junction bases numbered 11, after V lost 3 bases and J lost 0 bases. The CDR3 region has the DNA TGTGCCAGCAGCTTCCCGGGTTATCTAGCGGGATCGAACACCGGGGAGCTGTTTTTT. Protein sequence: CASSFPGYLAGSNTGELFF.

V is TRBV19 and J is TRBJ1-3; D not resolved. The length of the CDR3 is 18 residues. Looked up from germline, CDR1 is LNHDA and CDR2 is SQIVND (reference sequence). Deletions cut 0 bases from V and 0 bases from J, with 15 bases between. CDR3 in DNA: TGTGCCAGTAGTATAGATCGAGTTTCGCCGAACTCTGGAAACACCATATATTTT. It yields the protein CASSIDRVSPNSGNTIYF.

This chain links TRBV27 with TRBJ2-7; 9 nucleotides align to TRBD1. Germline V gives CDR1 MNHEY, CDR2 SMNVEV (reference sequence). This CDR3 has 14 amino acids. V lost 5 bases to trimming and J lost 4 bases; unmatched junction nucleotides: 6. The CDR3 is CASSRDRERYEQYF. The CDR3 nucleotides are TGTGCCAGCAGTCGGGACAGGGAACGGTACGAGCAGTACTTC.

CDR3 sequence (DNA): TGTGCCAGCAGCCTCCGGGACACAACACAAGCTTTCTTT. Its translation: CASSLRDTTQAFF. The chain links TRBV14 to TRBJ1-1; possible D gene TRBD1, 6 bases. Per germline, CDR1 SGHDN and CDR2 FVKESK. This CDR3 has 13 amino acids. V lost 4 bases to trimming and J lost 9 bases, with 15 bases between them.

The V call is TRBV18, the J call TRBJ2-7, with TRBD1 matching over 8 bases. The V gene's germline CDR1 is KGHSH and CDR2 LQKENI. V dropped 3 bases and J dropped 6; count of bases not matched to a gene: 10. CDR3 length: 15 amino acids. The CDR3 sequence is CASSPGQTGVGEQYF. In nucleotides, the CDR3 is TGTGCCAGCTCACCCGGACAGACAGGGGTGGGCGAGCAGTACTTC.

The rearrangement links TRBV28 to TRBJ2-5; TRBD1 matches at 7 bases. Germline lookup yields CDR1 MDHEN and CDR2 SYDVKM. The CDR3 sequence is 13 residues long. The junction had 4 bases not matched to a gene; V was cut back by 5 bases and J by 4 bases. The DNA of the CDR3 is TGTGCCAGCAGTCGACAGGGTCCAGAGACCCAGTACTTC. Protein: CASSRQGPETQYF.

This sequence joins TRBV7-2 and TRBJ1-5, with D maybe TRBD1 (5 bases). CDR3 size: 14 residues. Germline V gene sequence: CDR1 SGHTA, CDR2 FQGNSA. V lost 1 base and J 9 bases, leaving 13 bases between the germline ends. CDR3 loop: CASSLDSGSGPQHF. The DNA for the CDR3 is TGTGCCAGCAGCTTAGATTCAGGGTCTGGGCCCCAGCATTTT.

The genes are TRBV6-1 and TRBJ2-2; 7 bases line up with TRBD1. J lost 1 base, V lost 2 bases, and 1 base had no gene match. Germline values: CDR1 MNHNS, CDR2 SASEGT. The CDR3 extends over 15 amino acids. The CDR3 protein is CASSERTGNTGELFF. DNA for the CDR3: TGTGCCAGCAGTGAAAGGACAGGGAACACCGGGGAGCTGTTTTTT.

The rearrangement joins TRBV4-2 to TRBJ2-5, with TRBD1 matching over 7 bases. This CDR3 region has 14 residues. V dropped 0 bases and J dropped 2; count of bases not matched to a gene: 0. Germline V lookup: CDR1 LGHNA, CDR2 YNFKEQ. CDR3 amino acids: CASSQEGQQETQYF. In nucleotides, the CDR3 is TGTGCCAGCAGCCAAGAGGGACAGCAAGAGACCCAGTACTTC.